The next 30 T cell receptor beta chains were all read from a single sample in a study of T cells after yellow fever vaccination. TCRdb fed the 5' RACE reads into MiXCR, producing one record per CDR3 protein. Of about 550,000 distinct CDR3 sequences in the sample, 15% to 20% were seen once. The starting material was PBMCs, obtained 15 days after the yellow fever booster vaccination. The source is a man aged 25-40 years who received the YFV17D yellow fever vaccine.

As DNA, the CDR3 is TGTGCCACCAGTGATCTGCGGACAGGGCGAGAGACCCAGTACTTC. It codes for CATSDLRTGRETQYF. V and J are TRBV24-1 and TRBJ2-5; 8 bases are shared with TRBD1. The CDR3 totals 15 residues. V was clipped by 3 bases and J by 4 bases; unmatched bases: 6. CDR1 and CDR2 from the germline V gene are KGHDR and SFDVKD.

This chain links TRBV29-1 with TRBJ1-2; TRBD1 is a possible D gene (5 bases). The length of the CDR3 is 11 residues. Germline lookup yields CDR1 SQVTM and CDR2 ANQGSEA. V lost 6 bases to trimming and J lost 3 bases, with 8 bases between them. The CDR3 DNA reads TGCAGCGTCGGGACTGACTATGGCTACACCTTC. Translation gives CSVGTDYGYTF.

The rearrangement uses TRBV12-3 or TRBV12-4 and TRBJ2-7; D is unresolved. There are 14 residues in the CDR3. Trimming cost V 6 bases and J 4 bases, with 16 bases left between them. CDR3 in amino acids: CASSQSRTTYEQYF. CDR3 in DNA: TGTGCCAGCAGCCAATCCCGGACCACGTACGAGCAGTACTTC.

The V gene is TRBV6-1, the J gene TRBJ2-4; D possibly corresponds to TRBD1 (6 bases). In germline, CDR1 is MNHNS, CDR2 SASEGT. The CDR3 runs to 13 residues. The V gene lost 6 bases and the J gene lost 7 bases, with 13 bases spanning the gap. Here the CDR3 reads CASRDRIGNIQYF. The CDR3 nucleotides are TGTGCCAGCAGGGACAGAATCGGGAACATTCAGTACTTC.

This rearrangement joins TRBV12-3 or TRBV12-4 to TRBJ1-1; D possibly corresponds to TRBD1 (5 bases). This CDR3 has 13 residues. The germline V and J ends were trimmed by 2 bases and 6 bases, with 10 bases remaining between them. CDR3 amino acids: CASSLKRGPEAFF. The CDR3 coding sequence is TGTGCCAGCAGTTTAAAAAGGGGTCCTGAAGCTTTCTTT.

The chain has TRBV2 and TRBJ2-7; the match to TRBD1 covers 9 bases. This CDR3 has 14 amino acids. Germline loops: CDR1 SNHLY, CDR2 FYNNEI. The junction had 6 bases not matched to a gene; V was cut back by 6 bases and J by 3 bases. CDR3: CASRTGTGNYEQYF. For the CDR3, the DNA is TGTGCCAGCAGGACCGGGACAGGGAACTACGAGCAGTACTTC.

The chain has TRBV3-1 and TRBJ2-2; no firm D call. The germline V gene has CDR1 LGHDT and CDR2 YNNKEL (reference sequence). The CDR3 is made up of 15 amino acids. V was clipped by 1 base and J by 4 bases, with 10 bases between them. The CDR3 sequence: CASSQGRPITGELFF. CDR3 in DNA: TGTGCCAGCAGCCAAGGGAGACCTATCACCGGGGAGCTGTTTTTT.

The V and J genes are TRBV29-1 and TRBJ2-3; TRBD1 is a possible D gene (5 bases). The CDR3 covers 11 residues. Germline V gives CDR1 SQVTM, CDR2 ANQGSEA. Here the CDR3 reads CVCGASDTQYF. In DNA form, the CDR3 reads TGCGTCTGTGGGGCTTCAGATACGCAGTATTTT.

This clonotype was seen a few times. In nucleotides, the CDR3 is TGCAGTGCTGGAGGTTGGCGGGAGGTAACAGATACGCAGTATTTT. It yields the protein CSAGGWREVTDTQYF. The chain carries TRBV20-1 and TRBJ2-3, with 8 bases lining up with TRBD2. Germline CDR1 is DFQATT and CDR2 is SNEGSKA (reference sequence). The CDR3 consists of 15 residues. The V segment lost 5 bases and the J segment 3 bases; nucleotides outside the gene matches: 10.

This clonotype appeared a few times. This sequence joins TRBV4-3 and TRBJ2-6; D gene uncertain. The CDR3 runs 15 residues. The germline CDR1 and CDR2 sequences are LGHNA and YSLEER. Trimming took off 1 base at V and 2 bases at J, with 6 bases between the two ends. The DNA of the CDR3 is TGCGCCAGCAGCCAAGCATGGACTGGGGCCAACGTCCTGACTTTC. Its protein product is CASSQAWTGANVLTF.

This clonotype has a handful of counts. The rearrangement uses TRBV27 and TRBJ2-5; TRBD2 matches at 14 bases. The CDR3 consists of 17 residues. Germline V gene data show CDR1 as MNHEY and CDR2 as SMNVEV (reference sequence). With V trimmed by 6 bases and J by 5 bases, 11 bases remained unmatched. The chain's CDR3 is CASRPPGLAGVWETQYF. DNA of the CDR3: TGTGCCAGCAGACCCCCGGGACTAGCGGGAGTCTGGGAGACCCAGTACTTC.

This clonotype came up a few times. This chain links TRBV13 with TRBJ2-3, with TRBD2 as a possible D gene (7 bases). The V gene lost 7 bases and the J gene lost 3 bases, with 14 bases spanning the gap. This CDR3 region has 14 residues. Germline V lookup: CDR1 PRHDT, CDR2 FYEKMQ (reference sequence). This CDR3 is CASKGGGRTDTQYF. The DNA of the CDR3 is TGTGCCAGCAAAGGGGGGGGCCGGACAGATACGCAGTATTTT.

This clonotype was recorded at least ten times. This sequence joins TRBV3-1 and TRBJ2-1; perhaps TRBD1 as D (6 bases). The CDR3 is 14 residues long. V was trimmed by 4 bases and J by 5 bases, leaving 12 bases between them. Germline CDR1 and CDR2: LGHDT and YNNKEL (reference sequence). The CDR3 DNA sequence: TGTGCCAGCAGCCCTTGGGCAGGGGACAATGAGCAGTTCTTC. As protein: CASSPWAGDNEQFF.

This chain joins TRBV5-1 and TRBJ2-1, with 12 positions matching TRBD2. Germline V gives CDR1 SGHRS, CDR2 YFSETQ. The CDR3 runs 16 residues. V dropped 6 bases and J dropped 9; count of bases not matched to a gene: 13. In DNA, the CDR3 is TGCGCCAGCACCCCTCTCCTAGCGGGAGGGGATGGTGAGCAGTTCTTC. It encodes CASTPLLAGGDGEQFF.

V and J are TRBV12-3 or TRBV12-4 and TRBJ2-7; D remains unclear. Trimming shortened V by 5 bases and J by 5 bases, and 13 bases separated the two germline ends. The CDR3 extends over 13 amino acids. The CDR3 spells CASSPSLIHEQYF. Here the CDR3 DNA reads TGTGCCAGCAGTCCATCCTTGATACACGAGCAGTACTTC.

This clonotype was detected only a few times. V usage is TRBV18 and J usage is TRBJ1-6; TRBD1 agrees at 7 bases. Per the germline V gene, CDR1 is KGHSH and CDR2 is LQKENI. Trimming removed 3 bases from V and 8 bases from J; junction bases left unmatched: 7. CDR3 length: 15 amino acids. The chain's CDR3 is CASSPTGTADSPLHF. The CDR3 coding sequence is TGTGCCAGCTCACCTACCGGGACAGCCGATTCACCCCTCCACTTT.

The CDR3 region is CASSVGGNRDTQYF. The CDR3 DNA sequence: TGTGCCAGCAGCGTTGGTGGGAATCGAGATACGCAGTATTTT. The chain joins TRBV9 to TRBJ2-3; no clear D. The CDR3 extends over 14 amino acids. V shed 2 bases and J shed 5 bases, with 12 bases lying between them. Germline lookup yields CDR1 SGDLS and CDR2 YYNGEE. Full variable domain (outside the CDR3, taken from reference TRBV9 and TRBJ2-3): DSGVTQTPKHLITATGQRVTLRCSPRSGDLSVYWYQQSLDQGLQFLIQYYNGEERAKGNILERFSAQQFPDLHSELNLSSLELGDSALYFCASSVGGNRDTQYFGPGTRLTVL.

V and J are TRBV6-5 and TRBJ1-2; tentative D call: TRBD1 (6 bases). The V gene's germline CDR1 is MNHEY and CDR2 SVGAGI. This CDR3 comprises 12 residues. V was clipped by 7 bases and J by 4 bases, with 10 bases between them. CDR3 bases: TGTGCCAGCACCCAGACAGGCTATGGCTACACCTTC. This sequence encodes CASTQTGYGYTF.

The chain combines TRBV6-1 with TRBJ2-1; no clear D gene. The CDR3 has 15 amino acids. The germline gives CDR1 MNHNS, CDR2 SASEGT. Deletions cut 8 bases from V and 2 bases from J, with 16 bases between. The CDR3 DNA sequence: TGTGCCAGCCACCCCGTTGGCGTAGCCTACAATGAGCAGTTCTTC. Amino acids: CASHPVGVAYNEQFF.

This clonotype has a handful of counts. This rearrangement joins TRBV23-1 to TRBJ2-5; TRBD2 might be the D (5 bases). TRBV23-1 is given ORF status, its function remaining uncertain. V was shortened by 0 bases and J by 2 bases, with 16 bases between the two germline ends. CDR3 length: 17 amino acids. This chain's CDR3 is CASSQSFGVGSQETQYF. Written as DNA, the CDR3 is TGCGCCAGCAGTCAATCGTTCGGGGTGGGATCTCAAGAGACCCAGTACTTC.

A few counts support this clonotype. The gene calls are TRBV5-1 and TRBJ2-5; D is unclear. Germline CDR1 and CDR2: SGHRS and YFSETQ. This CDR3 spans 14 amino acids. V lost 5 bases and J 5 bases, leaving 16 bases between the germline ends. CDR3 nucleotides: TGCGCCAGCAGTTACTATAGGGTTTCGGAGACCCAGTACTTC. It encodes CASSYYRVSETQYF.

The chain has TRBV7-2 and TRBJ1-4, with 7 bases fitting TRBD1. CDR3 length: 16 amino acids. Germline V lookup: CDR1 SGHTA, CDR2 FQGNSA. J gave up 5 bases and V 5 bases, and 11 bases lay outside the gene matches. CDR3 sequence: CASSLASDRSNEKLFF. The CDR3 DNA is TGTGCCAGCAGCCTGGCATCGGACAGGTCCAATGAAAAACTGTTTTTT. Variable domain in full (rest from reference TRBV7-2 and TRBJ1-4): GAGVSQSPSNKVTEKGKDVELRCDPISGHTALYWYRQSLGQGLEFLIYFQGNSAPDKSGLPSDRFSAERTGGSVSTLTIQRTQQEDSAVYLCASSLASDRSNEKLFFGSGTQLSVL.

At least ten counts were recorded for this clonotype. The chain carries TRBV5-1 and TRBJ2-1, with TRBD2 identical over 10 bases. The CDR3 loop spans 15 amino acids. The ends lost 5 bases at V and 2 bases at J; junction bases unmatched: 4. Germline CDR1 is SGHRS and CDR2 is YFSETQ. This CDR3 is CASSPTSGAYNEQFF. The CDR3 DNA sequence: TGCGCCAGCAGTCCAACTAGCGGGGCCTACAATGAGCAGTTCTTC.

The V and J genes are TRBV30 and TRBJ2-1; no clear D gene. The CDR3 is 18 residues long. Trimming cost V 0 bases and J 0 bases, with 18 bases left between them. Germline values: CDR1 GTSNPN, CDR2 SVGIG (reference sequence). The CDR3 sequence is CAWSVSFELSSSYNEQFF. The DNA for the CDR3 is TGTGCCTGGAGTGTAAGCTTTGAGCTATCTAGCTCCTACAATGAGCAGTTCTTC.

The chain has TRBV9 and TRBJ2-7; D could derive from TRBD1 or TRBD2 (5 bases each). The V end lost 4 bases, the J end lost 5 bases, and 19 bases lay between the germline ends. Per germline, CDR1 SGDLS and CDR2 YYNGEE. The CDR3 consists of 15 residues. The CDR3 DNA is TGTGCCAGCAGCCCCAGGTGGGGGAGAGCCCACGAGCAGTACTTC. Its translation: CASSPRWGRAHEQYF.

This clonotype was observed at least ten times. The J gene is TRBJ2-1, the V gene TRBV7-2; TRBD2 matches 7 bases. V lost 10 bases and J lost 3; bases outside the gene matches: 9. CDR1 is SGHTA, CDR2 FQGNSA, per germline. This CDR3 contains 14 residues. The CDR3 DNA is TGTGCCATATTCTCGGGGAGGGACTACAATGAGCAGTTCTTC. Translated, it gives CAIFSGRDYNEQFF.

This clonotype was found a few times. The V and J genes are TRBV27 and TRBJ1-4; D ambiguous. Germline loops: CDR1 MNHEY, CDR2 SMNVEV (reference sequence). Deletions cut 7 bases from V and 8 bases from J, with 20 bases between. The CDR3 covers 15 residues. In DNA form, the CDR3 reads TGTGCCAGCACCTACTCAAGTGCGACGAACGAAAAACTGTTTTTT. It encodes CASTYSSATNEKLFF.

V usage is TRBV15 and J usage is TRBJ2-1, with D possibly TRBD2 on 6 matching bases. CDR3 length: 15 amino acids. Germline V lookup: CDR1 LNHNV, CDR2 YYDKDF (reference sequence). V was cut by 9 bases and J by 3 bases, with 18 bases left in between. CDR3 protein: CATRQAWGDYNEQFF. In DNA, the CDR3 is TGTGCCACGAGGCAGGCCTGGGGGGACTACAATGAGCAGTTCTTC. The full variable domain, rest sourced from reference TRBV15 and TRBJ2-1, is DAMVIQNPRYQVTQFGKPVTLSCSQTLNHNVMYWYQQKSSQAPKLLFHYYDKDFNNEADTPDNFQSRRPNTSFCFLDIRSPGLGDTAMYLCATRQAWGDYNEQFFGPGTRLTVL.

This clonotype came up a few times. V is TRBV28 and J is TRBJ2-7; tentative D call: TRBD2 (6 bases). The germline V gene encodes CDR1 MDHEN and CDR2 SYDVKM. The CDR3 runs to 12 residues. V lost 6 bases and J 2 bases, leaving 8 bases between the germline ends. CDR3 amino acids: CASSPSAYEQYF. CDR3 nucleotide sequence: TGTGCCAGCAGCCCTAGCGCCTACGAGCAGTACTTC.

This clonotype was counted only a few times. The J gene is TRBJ2-1, the V gene TRBV7-3; 10 bases are a match to TRBD2. CDR3 length: 14 residues. The V and J ends lost 5 bases and 13 bases, in that order; junction bases with no gene match: 11. Germline loops: CDR1 SGHTA, CDR2 FQGTGA. The CDR3 region has the DNA TGTGCCAGCAGCCCCTCCCAGCGGGAGGGTCTCCAGTTCTTC. Translation gives CASSPSQREGLQFF.